This T cell receptor (beta chain) was found in a study of T-cell reconstitution after alpha-beta-depleted transplantation in children. Whole-study results and caveats: Reportedly, alpha-beta T cells present about two months post-transplant originated from several hundred expanded clones of graft origin. One year after transplant, T-cell counts and diversity came mostly from newly produced T cells. The high TCRbeta diversity at day 60 in some patients came from surviving recipient T cells and thymic progenitors.

There are many counts of this clonotype. The antigen is unknown. Unique molecular identifiers featured in how the TCRbeta library was prepared. MiXCR, run by TCRdb on the PCR reads, gives a single entry per CDR3 protein. Among roughly 240,000 distinct CDR3 sequences, roughly 8% were seen once, and the ten largest hold about 6.4%. The CDR3 contains 12 residues. Germline V gene lookup returns CDR1 SQVTM and CDR2 ANQGSEA. V dropped 1 base and J dropped 3 bases, with 6 bases sitting between them. The chain is built from TRBV29-1 and TRBJ2-5; weak D call: TRBD2 (5 bases). This TCR was sampled from a male patient younger than 18 who had a stem cell transplant for acute lymphoblastic leukemia, so the T cells may come from the graft donor. This specimen was PBMCs, mostly from graft donor cells, taken 180 days after TCRalphabeta/CD19-depleted stem cell transplant. CDR3 protein: CSVEAGEETQYF. In nucleotides, the CDR3 is TGCAGCGTTGAAGCCGGGGAAGAGACCCAGTACTTC.